The rows below give T cell receptor beta chains drawn from one sample of a study of blood T cells in healthy people across ages. From the 5' RACE reads, TCRdb called clonotypes with MiXCR, one entry per CDR3 protein. The table lists about a million distinct CDR3 sequences, approximately 50% of them singletons. Material: blood. The receptors shown here come from a woman aged 60 to 75 in good health. The CDR3 runs from the conserved cysteine through the conserved F or W. The D gene is left open where the match is weak. For some rows the clone size is stated as once, few or many, or as a class when expanded; others skip it.

TRBV18	.	.	TRBJ2-1	CASSLYINEQFF	TGTGCCAGCTCATTATATATCAATGAGCAGTTCTTC
TRBV6-2/TRBV6-3	.	TRBD2	TRBJ2-1	CACLRGLAGFNEQFF	TGTGCCTGCCTCCGGGGACTAGCGGGATTTAATGAGCAGTTCTTC
TRBV28	.	TRBD2	TRBJ2-7	CASSPYTPGLAIYEQYF	TGTGCCAGCAGCCCTTACACGCCGGGACTAGCAATTTACGAGCAGTACTTC
TRBV5-1	.	.	TRBJ2-1	CASWQAVGNEQFF	TGCGCCAGCTGGCAGGCGGTTGGCAATGAGCAGTTCTTC
TRBV7-8	.	TRBD2	TRBJ2-1	CASSPTPGLSYNEQFF	TGTGCCAGCAGCCCGACCCCGGGACTATCCTACAATGAGCAGTTCTTC
TRBV20-1	.	.	TRBJ2-7	CRAGTSAYEQYF	TGCAGGGCCGGGACATCGGCCTACGAGCAGTACTTC
TRBV20-1	.	TRBD2	TRBJ2-1	CSARDLAGGSEQFF	TGCAGTGCTAGAGATCTAGCGGGAGGGAGTGAGCAGTTCTTC
TRBV11-2	.	TRBD1	TRBJ2-3	CASSLGPDRADTQYF	TGTGCCAGCAGCTTAGGTCCCGACAGGGCCGATACGCAGTATTTT
TRBV2	.	.	TRBJ1-2	CASSETGVNYGYTF	TGTGCCAGCAGTGAGACGGGGGTAAACTATGGCTACACCTTC
TRBV25-1	few	.	TRBJ2-7	CASRWGHGYEQYF	TGTGCCAGCAGATGGGGGCATGGCTACGAGCAGTACTTC
TRBV7-2	.	TRBD1	TRBJ2-3	CASSPGTGVPDTQYF	TGTGCCAGCAGCCCCGGGACAGGGGTCCCAGATACGCAGTATTTT
TRBV12-3/TRBV12-4	.	.	TRBJ2-7	CASSPDAVGYEQYF	TGTGCCAGCAGTCCGGACGCGGTGGGTTACGAGCAGTACTTC
TRBV7-9	.	TRBD1	TRBJ1-6	CASSETGINNSPLHF	TGTGCCAGCAGCGAGACAGGGATCAATAATTCACCCCTCCACTTT
TRBV19	.	.	TRBJ2-5	CASSIDQGREGEQYF	TGTGCCAGTAGTATAGATCAGGGCAGGGAAGGTGAGCAGTACTTC
TRBV7-2	.	TRBD1	TRBJ1-6	CASSFPQGVSSPLHF	TGTGCCAGCAGCTTTCCGCAGGGGGTAAGCTCACCCCTCCACTTT
TRBV5-1	few	.	TRBJ2-7	CASSIQWGRSYEQYF	TGCGCCAGCAGTATACAGTGGGGGCGGTCCTACGAGCAGTACTTC
TRBV20-1	.	.	TRBJ2-7	CSARDEWGSRYEQYF	TGCAGTGCTAGAGATGAATGGGGGTCCCGCTACGAGCAGTACTTC
TRBV7-2	few	.	TRBJ2-7	CASSLVSGGSYNEQYF	TGTGCCAGCAGCTTAGTATCTGGGGGATCCTACAATGAGCAGTACTTC
TRBV5-1	.	.	TRBJ2-5	CASSLEGSATQYF	TGCGCCAGCAGCTTGGAAGGGAGCGCGACCCAGTACTTC
TRBV12-3/TRBV12-4	.	.	TRBJ2-7	CASTLTAFTYEQYF	TGTGCCAGCACCCTAACGGCGTTTACCTACGAGCAGTACTTC
TRBV7-3	few	.	TRBJ2-7	CASSLDLGFEQYF	TGTGCCAGCAGCTTAGACTTAGGGTTTGAGCAGTACTTC
TRBV28	.	.	TRBJ2-3	CASSFHLIHSPTDTQYF	TGTGCCAGCAGTTTTCATCTGATCCATTCCCCCACAGATACGCAGTATTTT
TRBV5-5	few	.	TRBJ2-3	CASSLFTYTDTQYF	TGTGCCAGCAGTTTATTCACCTACACAGATACGCAGTATTTT
TRBV18	.	.	TRBJ1-2	CASSSRELGYGYTF	TGTGCCAGCTCAAGCAGGGAGTTGGGCTATGGCTACACCTTC
TRBV27	few	.	TRBJ1-6	CASSLGFHNRSPLHF	TGTGCCAGCAGTTTAGGGTTTCACAACAGATCACCCCTCCACTTT
TRBV12-3/TRBV12-4	.	.	TRBJ1-1	CASTLYLNTEAFF	TGTGCCAGCACCCTATACCTTAACACTGAAGCTTTCTTT
TRBV6-5	.	.	TRBJ2-3	CASSTGTTDTQYF	TGTGCCAGCAGTACCGGGACCACAGATACGCAGTATTTT
TRBV5-1	few	TRBD2	TRBJ2-1	CASTPSGTSGRLEQFF	TGCGCCAGTACCCCCTCCGGGACTAGCGGGAGGCTTGAGCAGTTCTTC
TRBV20-1	.	TRBD1	TRBJ2-3	CSASDGQGGADTQYF	TGCAGTGCTAGTGACGGACAGGGGGGAGCAGATACGCAGTATTTT
TRBV6-2/TRBV6-3	.	TRBD1	TRBJ2-3	CASSYWTGDDTQYF	TGTGCCAGCAGTTACTGGACAGGGGACGATACGCAGTATTTT
TRBV28	.	.	TRBJ1-6	CANRRELGSPLHF	TGTGCCAACCGGCGGGAGTTGGGTTCACCCCTCCACTTT
TRBV29-1	many	.	TRBJ2-6	CSVDGDSGANVLTF	TGCAGCGTTGACGGGGACTCTGGGGCCAACGTCCTGACTTTC
TRBV11-2	.	.	TRBJ2-4	CASSLGGLALAKNIQYF	TGTGCCAGCAGCTTAGGGGGACTTGCATTAGCCAAAAACATTCAGTACTTC
TRBV4-1	few	.	TRBJ2-3	CASSQGDVDTQYF	TGCGCCAGCAGCCAAGGAGATGTAGATACGCAGTATTTT
TRBV29-1	.	.	TRBJ1-1	CSVENRADTEAFF	TGCAGCGTTGAGAATCGGGCGGACACTGAAGCTTTCTTT
TRBV5-1	.	TRBD1	TRBJ2-7	CASSLVSGTAYEQYF	TGCGCCAGCAGCTTGGTTTCGGGGACAGCCTACGAGCAGTACTTC
TRBV7-2	.	TRBD2	TRBJ2-4	CASSLAWTSVKNIRYF	TGTGCCAGCAGCTTAGCTTGGACTAGCGTCAAAAACATTCGGTACTTC
TRBV10-3	.	.	TRBJ2-7	CAISPGFRAEQYF	TGTGCCATCAGCCCTGGTTTCCGAGCGGAGCAGTACTTC
TRBV12-3/TRBV12-4	few	.	TRBJ2-7	CASSSPWDGNYEQYF	TGTGCCAGCAGTTCCCCCTGGGACGGCAACTACGAGCAGTACTTC
TRBV12-3/TRBV12-4	few	TRBD2	TRBJ2-3	CASTGGLATTDTQYF	TGTGCCAGCACCGGGGGACTAGCGACGACAGATACGCAGTATTTT
TRBV4-3	.	.	TRBJ2-2	CASSQDAGGVNTGELFF	TGCGCCAGCAGCCAAGACGCGGGCGGGGTTAATACCGGGGAGCTGTTTTTT